The 29 T cell receptor beta chains given below trace back to one sample, sequenced in a study of T cell responses to AZD1222 COVID-19 vaccine. Libraries were prepared by immunoSEQ multiplex PCR; TCRdb keeps only in-frame clonotypes and omits some of them. The sample records about 260,000 clones, approximately 95% being singletons. This specimen consisted of peripheral blood, obtained on day 0 of AZD1222 vaccination. The source of these receptors is an adult in good health.

The DNA for the CDR3 is TGTGCCAGTAGCCATGGGCGGGGAGCAGATACGCAGTATTTT. Translating it yields CASSHGRGADTQYF. The rearrangement uses TRBV19 and TRBJ2-3; maybe TRBD2 (6 bases). The germline gives CDR1 LNHDA, CDR2 SQIVND (reference sequence). The CDR3 spans 14 residues. Trimming took off 6 bases at V and 4 bases at J, with 14 bases between the two ends. The variable domain in full, with the rest retrieved from reference TRBV19 and TRBJ2-3, is DGGITQSPKYLFRKEGQNVTLSCEQNLNHDAMYWYRQDPGQGLRLIYYSQIVNDFQKGDIAEGYSVSREKKESFPLTVTSAQKNPTAFYLCASSHGRGADTQYFGPGTRLTVL.

This clone has only a few counts. In nucleotides, the CDR3 is TGTGCCAGTAGTATAGGGGTACGATCCAATGAGCAGTTCTTC. This codes for CASSIGVRSNEQFF. The V and J genes are TRBV19 and TRBJ2-1; D gene ambiguous. The CDR3 consists of 14 residues. Germline assignment: CDR1 LNHDA and CDR2 SQIVND (reference sequence). The V and J ends lost 1 base and 6 bases respectively, with 10 bases between them.

V is TRBV6-5 and J is TRBJ2-7; 7 nucleotides agree with TRBD1. Germline trimming cut 6 bases from V and 3 bases from J; bases unmatched to any gene: 8. This CDR3 has 14 residues. In germline, CDR1 is MNHEY, CDR2 SVGAGI. CDR3 sequence reads: CASREDRYNYEQYF. The DNA for the CDR3 is TGTGCCAGCAGAGAGGACAGGTACAACTACGAGCAGTACTTC.

J is TRBJ2-3 and V is TRBV5-1; 9 bases map to TRBD1. With 3 bases clipped from V and 4 bases from J, the junction kept 3 bases outside the gene matches. Germline values: CDR1 SGHRS, CDR2 YFSETQ. The CDR3 runs 14 residues. The CDR3 DNA reads TGCGCCAGCAGCTGGAGGACAGGGGCAGATACGCAGTATTTT. Translation gives CASSWRTGADTQYF. The complete variable domain, with remaining parts taken from reference TRBV5-1 and TRBJ2-3, reads KAGVTQTPRYLIKTRGQQVTLSCSPISGHRSVSWYQQTPGQGLQFLFEYFSETQRNKGNFPGRFSGRQFSNSRSEMNVSTLELGDSALYLCASSWRTGADTQYFGPGTRLTVL.

The chain links TRBV6-2 or TRBV6-3 to TRBJ2-1; TRBD2 matches 11 bases. With 2 bases clipped from V and 6 bases from J, the junction kept 6 bases outside the gene matches. The V gene's germline CDR1 is MNHEY and CDR2 SVGEGT. The CDR3 covers 16 residues. This CDR3 is CASSYESSGGFNEQFF. The CDR3 DNA reads TGTGCCAGCAGTTACGAGTCTAGCGGGGGGTTCAATGAGCAGTTCTTC.

The J gene is TRBJ2-7, the V gene TRBV11-1, with D tentatively TRBD1 or TRBD2 (5 bases each). The CDR3 length is 15 residues. Germline values: CDR1 SGHAT, CDR2 FQDESV (reference sequence). V shed 1 base and J shed 2 bases, with 12 bases lying between them. The CDR3 DNA sequence: TGTGCCAGCAGCTTAGGGGGACGAAACGCCTACGAGCAGTACTTC. It yields the protein CASSLGGRNAYEQYF.

The chain uses TRBV9 and TRBJ2-2; 9 nucleotides match TRBD1. The CDR3 covers 16 residues. In germline, CDR1 is SGDLS, CDR2 YYNGEE. V lost 1 base and J lost 4; bases outside the gene matches: 5. Written as DNA, the CDR3 is TGTGCCAGCAGCGTAACAGGGGGCGCCGGCACCGGGGAGCTGTTTTTT. Translated: CASSVTGGAGTGELFF.

This rearrangement joins TRBV6-5 to TRBJ1-1; D is uncertain. V was trimmed by 5 bases and J by 8 bases, leaving 18 bases between them. Germline V gene sequence: CDR1 MNHEY, CDR2 SVGAGI. The CDR3 spans 14 residues. The chain's CDR3 is CASSPTEGFVEAFF. CDR3 nucleotides: TGTGCCAGCAGTCCCACCGAAGGGTTCGTGGAAGCTTTCTTT.

The chain is built from TRBV20-1 and TRBJ2-7, with D maybe TRBD2 (5 bases). Germline-derived CDR1 and CDR2 are DFQATT and SNEGSKA (reference sequence). There are 10 residues in the CDR3. Trimming left V 6 bases short and J 4 bases short, with 7 bases between. CDR3 amino acids: CSAEEYEQYF. The CDR3, as DNA: TGCAGTGCGGAGGAGTACGAGCAGTACTTC.

The chain employs TRBV7-6 and TRBJ2-3, with D perhaps matching TRBD1 (5 bases). The germline V gene has CDR1 SGHVS and CDR2 FNYEAQ. This CDR3 is built from 13 residues. Trimming took 5 bases from V and 4 from J, leaving 10 bases between them. In DNA form, the CDR3 reads TGTGCCAGCAGCACGCCGACAGCAGATACGCAGTATTTT. Protein product: CASSTPTADTQYF.

The chain has TRBV7-3 and TRBJ2-5, with D possibly matching TRBD1 (5 bases). Trimming pared 4 bases from V and 2 bases from J, leaving 14 bases between. Germline V gene lookup returns CDR1 SGHTA and CDR2 FQGTGA. The CDR3 contains 15 residues. The chain's CDR3 is CASSSFPGLQETQYF. The CDR3 nucleotides are TGTGCCAGCAGCTCGTTCCCAGGGCTTCAAGAGACCCAGTACTTC.

The gene calls are TRBV6-5 and TRBJ1-6, with D perhaps matching TRBD1 (5 bases). Germline values: CDR1 MNHEY, CDR2 SVGAGI. V dropped 7 bases and J dropped 5 bases, with 9 bases sitting between them. The CDR3 sequence is 13 residues long. This CDR3 reads CASTGQNNSPLHF. The CDR3 DNA follows: TGTGCCAGCACGGGGCAGAATAATTCACCCCTCCACTTT.

The chain recombines TRBV6-1 with TRBJ2-7; D call uncertain. Per the germline V gene, CDR1 is MNHNS and CDR2 is SASEGT. The CDR3 is made up of 14 amino acids. Trimming stripped 1 base from V and 3 bases from J, with 10 bases between. The CDR3 sequence: CASSEGGLGYEQYF. As DNA, the CDR3 is TGTGCCAGCAGTGAAGGTGGCTTAGGCTACGAGCAGTACTTC.

CDR3 residues: CATSRGRTTNEKLFF. DNA of the CDR3: TGTGCCACCAGCAGAGGTAGAACAACTAATGAAAAACTGTTTTTT. The chain has TRBV15 and TRBJ1-4; no reliable D call. This CDR3 spans 15 amino acids. Trimming cost V 1 base and J 0 bases, with 6 bases left between them. CDR1 LNHNV and CDR2 YYDKDF come from the germline V gene (reference sequence). The full variable domain, rest sourced from reference TRBV15 and TRBJ1-4, is DAMVIQNPRYQVTQFGKPVTLSCSQTLNHNVMYWYQQKSSQAPKLLFHYYDKDFNNEADTPDNFQSRRPNTSFCFLDIRSPGLGDTAMYLCATSRGRTTNEKLFFGSGTQLSVL.

The rearrangement joins TRBV11-2 to TRBJ2-7, with TRBD1 matching 9 bases. This CDR3 is built from 14 residues. The V gene end was trimmed by 6 bases and the J gene end by 1 base; junction bases not matched to a gene: 4. The germline CDR1 and CDR2 sequences are SGHAT and FQNNGV. The CDR3 sequence: CASSMTGGSYEQYF. The CDR3 nucleotides read TGTGCCAGCAGTATGACAGGGGGGTCCTACGAGCAGTACTTC.

This chain joins TRBV28 and TRBJ1-5, with a weak D call TRBD1 (6 bases). V lost 7 bases, J lost 0 bases, and 25 bases lay in between. This CDR3 region has 19 residues. Germline assignment: CDR1 MDHEN and CDR2 SYDVKM. CDR3 coding DNA: TGTGCCAGCATCCTCAAGGGGGGACCTCTATACGATAGCAATCAGCCCCAGCATTTT. Amino acid sequence: CASILKGGPLYDSNQPQHF. Based on the CDR3 plus reference TRBV28 and TRBJ1-5, the full variable domain is DVKVTQSSRYLVKRTGEKVFLECVQDMDHENMFWYRQDPGLGLRLIYFSYDVKMKEKGDIPEGYSVSREKKERFSLILESASTNQTSMYLCASILKGGPLYDSNQPQHFGDGTRLSIL.

The chain employs TRBV7-8 and TRBJ1-4; tentative D call: TRBD1 (6 bases). This CDR3 has 14 residues. Trimming removed 5 bases from V and 8 bases from J, with 15 bases in between. Germline lookup yields CDR1 SGHVS and CDR2 FQNEAQ. The CDR3 here is CASSTGTWSEKLFF. The DNA of the CDR3 is TGTGCCAGCAGCACCGGGACATGGTCGGAAAAACTGTTTTTT.

J is TRBJ2-2 and V is TRBV19; no clear D. Germline-derived CDR1 and CDR2 are LNHDA and SQIVND (reference sequence). The V gene lost 5 bases and the J gene lost 4 bases, with 11 bases spanning the gap. CDR3 length: 14 amino acids. The DNA of the CDR3 is TGTGCCAGTAGTCCCTCCCGCAGCACCGGGGAGCTGTTTTTT. Its translation: CASSPSRSTGELFF.

The chain recombines TRBV11-2 with TRBJ1-5; the D is unclear. The germline CDR1 and CDR2 sequences are SGHAT and FQNNGV. The CDR3 is made up of 14 amino acids. V shed 0 bases and J shed 7 bases, with 10 bases lying between them. CDR3 region: CASSLEPLEQPQHF. CDR3 sequence (DNA): TGTGCCAGCAGCTTAGAGCCCCTGGAGCAGCCCCAGCATTTT.

The chain has TRBV18 and TRBJ2-7; the match to TRBD1 covers 8 bases. Looked up from germline, CDR1 is KGHSH and CDR2 is LQKENI. CDR3 length equals 15 residues. V lost 3 bases, J lost 6 bases, and 10 bases stayed unmatched. CDR3 amino acids: CASSPGSDTGGEQYF. The CDR3 DNA follows: TGTGCCAGCTCACCTGGGAGCGACACAGGGGGCGAGCAGTACTTC.

A single count supports this clone. The CDR3 DNA follows: TGTGCCAGCAGCCAAGGTTCGGCAGGGGGCATGGGGGGCAATCAGCCCCAGCATTTT. Translation gives CASSQGSAGGMGGNQPQHF. J is TRBJ1-5 and V is TRBV3-1 (or the pseudogene TRBV3-2), with 8 bases fitting TRBD1. The CDR3 runs 19 residues. V shed 1 base and J 2 bases; nucleotides not matched to a gene: 13. Germline lookup yields CDR1 LGHDT and CDR2 YNNKEL (reference sequence).

This clone was seen once. V usage is TRBV6-5 and J usage is TRBJ1-1; unclear D gene. V was trimmed by 8 bases and J by 0 bases, leaving 7 bases between them. From germline, CDR1 is MNHEY and CDR2 SVGAGI. The CDR3 length is 12 residues. CDR3 bases: TGTGCCAGCGGCCACCTGAACACTGAAGCTTTCTTT. Encoded protein: CASGHLNTEAFF.

This chain uses TRBV3-1 (or the pseudogene TRBV3-2) with TRBJ1-3; the D is unclear. This CDR3 comprises 11 residues. Trimming pared 3 bases from V and 8 bases from J, leaving 5 bases between. Germline values: CDR1 LGHDT, CDR2 YNNKEL (reference sequence). The CDR3 bases are TGTGCCAGCAGCCATGGGGACACCATATATTTT. Its protein is CASSHGDTIYF.

J is TRBJ1-4 and V is TRBV28; a possible D gene is TRBD1 (5 bases). Germline assignment: CDR1 MDHEN and CDR2 SYDVKM. CDR3 length: 15 residues. V lost 3 bases and J lost 8, with 16 bases in between. The CDR3 protein is CASSLGGVRGEKLFF. The CDR3 DNA follows: TGTGCCAGCAGTTTGGGTGGGGTGCGGGGGGAAAAACTGTTTTTT.

The chain employs TRBV19 and TRBJ2-7; D uncertain. This CDR3 has 15 residues. Trimming stripped 11 bases from V and 1 base from J, with 21 bases between. Per the germline V gene, CDR1 is LNHDA and CDR2 is SQIVND (reference sequence). In DNA, the CDR3 is TGTGCCGGCCCGTTGGAAAGCCCAAGTTCCTACGAGCAGTACTTC. Amino acid sequence: CAGPLESPSSYEQYF.

The chain is built from TRBV11-1 and TRBJ2-4; tentative D call: TRBD2 (6 bases). Germline-derived CDR1 and CDR2 are SGHAT and FQDESV (reference sequence). The CDR3 sequence is 16 residues long. V lost 1 base and J 0 bases, leaving 10 bases between the germline ends. The chain's CDR3 is CASSLVGGLAKNIQYF. CDR3 nucleotide sequence: TGTGCCAGCAGCTTAGTAGGAGGGTTAGCCAAAAACATTCAGTACTTC.

The chain couples TRBV19 to TRBJ1-5, with D uncertain. This CDR3 comprises 16 residues. In germline, CDR1 is LNHDA, CDR2 SQIVND (reference sequence). V was shortened by 3 bases and J by 4 bases, with 16 bases between the two germline ends. CDR3 loop: CASSMIEGLGNQPQHF. The CDR3 nucleotides read TGTGCCAGTAGTATGATCGAGGGCTTGGGGAATCAGCCCCAGCATTTT.

The V and J genes are TRBV7-2 and TRBJ2-1, with D perhaps TRBD2 (7 bases). The germline V and J ends were trimmed by 5 bases and 12 bases, with 29 bases remaining between them. CDR1 is SGHTA and CDR2 is FQGNSA in the germline V gene. CDR3 length equals 17 residues. The CDR3, as DNA: TGTGCCAGCAGCCTACTCCTAGGAGGGGGGGCCAGAAGTCGGCAGTTCTTC. This codes for CASSLLLGGGARSRQFF. The full variable domain, in which reference TRBV7-2 and TRBJ2-1 provide the parts outside the CDR3, is GAGVSQSPSNKVTEKGKDVELRCDPISGHTALYWYRQSLGQGLEFLIYFQGNSAPDKSGLPSDRFSAERTGGSVSTLTIQRTQQEDSAVYLCASSLLLGGGARSRQFFGPGTRLTVL.

V and J are TRBV28 and TRBJ1-4, with D uncertain. The CDR3 covers 13 residues. Trimming cost V 2 bases and J 13 bases, with 14 bases left between them. Germline CDR1 reads MDHEN; CDR2 reads SYDVKM. The CDR3 coding sequence is TGTGCCAGCAGTTTAGATCCCTCCGCGGGACTGTTTTTT. Residues: CASSLDPSAGLFF.